One and the same sample provided the 10 T cell receptor beta chains below, sequenced in a study of cytomegalovirus exposure and HLA in healthy donors. The PCR contained 60 Vbeta and 13 Jbeta primers. Assay: immunoSEQ multiplex PCR; the TCRdb copy retains only in-frame clones and omits some. The repertoire holds about 110,000 clones, with 77% as singletons. Specimen: PBMCs. Source of these receptors: a woman aged 40 to 50 in good health and CMV-seropositive.

Remarks on this clone: Within the sample, other DNA sequences also encode this same CDR3. The gene calls are TRBV28 and TRBJ2-1, with TRBD2 as a possible D gene (6 bases). Trimming removed 9 bases at V and 0 bases at J, with 12 bases between. Germline lookup yields CDR1 MDHEN and CDR2 SYDVKM. The CDR3 consists of 14 residues. In DNA, the CDR3 is TGTGCCAGTTCAGGGACTTTCTCCTACAATGAGCAGTTCTTC. Protein sequence: CASSGTFSYNEQFF.

For this clone: It is likely a read error, because the conserved phenylalanine at the end of the CDR3 is missing. The V and J genes are TRBV28 and TRBJ2-7, with 7 bases fitting TRBD1. This CDR3 spans 16 amino acids. V trimming: 4 bases; J trimming: 4 bases; junction bases outside the gene matches: 13. Germline CDR1 is MDHEN and CDR2 is SYDVKM. The CDR3 here is CASSSSGTDKLYEQYL. For the CDR3, the DNA is TGTGCCAGCAGTTCCTCCGGGACAGACAAACTTTACGAGCAGTACCTC.

This clone was observed a handful of times. CDR3 sequence reads: CASSETGGSDTIYF. The CDR3 DNA sequence: TGTGCCAGCAGCGAGACAGGGGGTTCGGACACCATATATTTT. This rearrangement joins TRBV28 to TRBJ1-3, with 9 bases matching TRBD1. Germline V gives CDR1 MDHEN, CDR2 SYDVKM. J lost 8 bases, V lost 6 bases, and 8 bases had no gene match. The CDR3 extends over 14 amino acids.

This clone was seen only a few times. V usage is TRBV2 and J usage is TRBJ1-4; TRBD1 aligns across 9 bases. Per germline, CDR1 SNHLY and CDR2 FYNNEI. The V and J ends lost 7 bases and 5 bases, in that order; junction bases with no gene match: 8. This CDR3 has 15 residues. The CDR3 loop is CASIYTGGINEKLFF. The CDR3 nucleotides are TGTGCCAGCATTTACACAGGGGGCATAAATGAAAAACTGTTTTTT.

This clone was seen only once. The rearrangement uses TRBV10-3 and TRBJ2-3; D perhaps matches TRBD1 (5 bases). The CDR3 loop spans 14 amino acids. V lost 2 bases and J lost 4, with 10 bases in between. The V gene's germline CDR1 is ENHRY and CDR2 SYGVKD. CDR3 residues: CAISEPGLSDTQYF. The CDR3 DNA is TGTGCCATCAGTGAGCCAGGGTTATCAGATACGCAGTATTTT.

The V and J genes are TRBV5-1 and TRBJ2-7; D is possibly TRBD1 (6 bases). CDR3 length equals 13 residues. The germline V gene encodes CDR1 SGHRS and CDR2 YFSETQ. V was trimmed by 4 bases and J by 4 bases, leaving 12 bases between them. Here the CDR3 reads CASSLSQGYEQYF. The DNA of the CDR3 is TGCGCCAGCAGCCTTTCACAGGGATACGAGCAGTACTTC.

This chain uses TRBV10-3 with TRBJ1-5, with D possibly being TRBD1 (5 bases). Germline values: CDR1 ENHRY, CDR2 SYGVKD. The CDR3 is 15 amino acids. Trimming removed 10 bases from V and 4 bases from J, with 20 bases in between. This chain's CDR3 is CATLSGQGMNQPQHF. The DNA for the CDR3 is TGTGCCACCCTCTCTGGGCAGGGTATGAATCAGCCCCAGCATTTT.

There are a few counts of this clone. The chain joins TRBV28 to TRBJ1-6; TRBD1 is a possible D gene (5 bases). This CDR3 spans 17 amino acids. V lost 2 bases and J lost 4, with 15 bases in between. CDR1 and CDR2 from the germline V gene are MDHEN and SYDVKM. CDR3 loop: CASSLLVDRKYNSPLHF. The CDR3 DNA is TGTGCCAGCAGTTTACTAGTAGACAGAAAATATAATTCACCCCTCCACTTT.

This clone was counted a single time. The junction does not match germline at one end; this may be a read error. V and J are TRBV28 and TRBJ2-7; the match to TRBD2 covers 8 bases. This CDR3 has 14 amino acids. From germline, CDR1 is MDHEN and CDR2 SYDVKM. The CDR3 nucleotides are TGTGCCAGCAGTACTAGCGGCAGTACCTACGAGCAGTGCTTC. Residues: CASSTSGSTYEQCF.

This clone was observed a handful of times. The V and J genes are TRBV5-1 and TRBJ1-1; D may be TRBD1 (6 bases). This CDR3 is built from 16 residues. Trimming stripped 0 bases from V and 0 bases from J, with 12 bases between. In germline, CDR1 is SGHRS, CDR2 YFSETQ. For the CDR3, the DNA is TGCGCCAGCAGCTTGGACCAGGGGATTATGAACACTGAAGCTTTCTTT. This codes for CASSLDQGIMNTEAFF.